This T cell receptor beta chain was observed in a study of blood T cell repertoires in COVID-19 (TCRdb year 2020). A note on the overall study: Samples from collaborators originated in the United States, Italy and Spain and spanned both the acute and convalescent phases of COVID-19. The material from the prospective study consisted of cDNA or gDNA derived from T cells, B-cell-depleted T cells, or PBMCs. Deeply sampled blood TCRbeta repertoires from subjects exposed to, actively infected with, or recovered from COVID-19 were included in the dataset. A freely available public database, intended as a resource for researchers studying the immune response to SARS-CoV-2, is where the repertoires were released. The samples were drawn from two sources: the first 160 participants of the ongoing ImmuneRACE study, and fewer than 1,500 subjects contributed by 6 global collaborators. Sample metadata almost always included a de-identified subject ID, COVID-19 status, age in years and sex. Where available, HLA class I and class II types were taken from metadata supplied by the sample provider and were not determined by assay-based typing.

The germline V end is reduced by 1 base and the J end by 2 bases; junction bases left unmatched: 0. The germline V gene (reference sequence) gives CDR1 as LGHDT and CDR2 as YNNKEL. Measured from the cysteine to the phenylalanine, the CDR3 is 15 residues long. Here the CDR3 DNA is all that survives: 45 bases in frame from base 1. Participants in the prospective study were enrolled through a virtual design, were aged about 18 to 100 years, and lived in roughly 26 United States geographic areas. In the prospective study, participants were assigned to cohorts based on the clinical history participants reported in a screening survey and a study questionnaire. In the prospective study, whole blood, serum and a nasopharyngeal or oropharyngeal swab were collected from each participant by mobile phlebotomists. Additional blood draws and questionnaires over an approximately 2-month period could optionally be provided by prospective study participants. Blood samples from the prospective study were shipped frozen or at room temperature prior to DNA extraction.

The full study reports these points: The quantity of clinical and demographic metadata differed by source and by participant and was supplied without curation.

To note about this clone: Its recognized antigen is unknown. No quality values exist for individual bases; no much larger clone is one base distant.

The immunoSEQ Assay, a bias-controlled multiplex PCR, was used to amplify TCRbeta CDR3 regions from genomic DNA. For the original study's pipeline: The number of nucleated cells in each sample was estimated from the amplification of reference gene primers within the assay. Sequence reads were collapsed and filtered to measure the absolute abundance of every unique TCRbeta CDR3 rearrangement. For each sample, productive Simpson clonality was calculated as the square root of Simpson's diversity index over productive rearrangements. This is the immuneACCESS table as TCRdb keeps it, with only in-frame sequences that have V and J called. A part of the clones is gone; compared with another copy, unresolved V genes explain less than half, and the rest is unexplained. The V and J calls and clone size come from that table; D and trimming were worked out from the DNA. The sample table shows about 240,000 clones, and approximately 86% are seen once. The ten largest make up roughly 3.5% of the sample.

The rearranged segments are TRBV3-1 (or the pseudogene TRBV3-2) and TRBJ2-7; 12 central nucleotides agree with TRBD2. Sequencing was done on a sample of PBMCs or T cells enriched from blood (not recorded which). This receptor was obtained from a woman aged 40 to 49 with acute COVID-19. The CDR3 protein is CASSQGLAGAYEQYF. The nucleotide sequence is given as TGTGCCAGCAGCCAAGGACTAGCGGGAGCCTACGAGCAGTACTTC.